This section outlines one TCR beta chain sequence together with its context. Its antigen is currently unknown. The data are from a study of cytomegalovirus exposure and HLA in healthy donors. Trimming pared 1 base from V and 4 bases from J, leaving 11 bases between. The CDR3 spans 15 residues. The germline gives CDR1 KGHSH, CDR2 LQKENI. Findings and caveats of the study: Looking again later, the authors saw that most CMV-associated TCR beta chains seemed HLA-restricted.

The PCR made use of 60 Vbeta and 13 Jbeta primers. In the authors' workflow: Unique TCR beta chains numbered roughly 80 million in a later analysis, with roughly 10 million shared. The method was immunoSEQ multiplex PCR; TCRdb's version includes in-frame clones alone and lacks a portion of them. V and J calls and clone size are given by that table; D and trimming were obtained from the DNA. The sample includes approximately 130,000 clones, around 85% of them seen just once. Sequenced sample: PBMCs. This TCR came from a boy younger than 18 in good health and CMV-seronegative. The V call is TRBV18, the J call TRBJ2-1; D remains unclear. CDR3: CASSPHSRGYNEQFF. The DNA for the CDR3 is TGTGCCAGCTCACCACATAGTCGCGGTTACAATGAGCAGTTCTTC.